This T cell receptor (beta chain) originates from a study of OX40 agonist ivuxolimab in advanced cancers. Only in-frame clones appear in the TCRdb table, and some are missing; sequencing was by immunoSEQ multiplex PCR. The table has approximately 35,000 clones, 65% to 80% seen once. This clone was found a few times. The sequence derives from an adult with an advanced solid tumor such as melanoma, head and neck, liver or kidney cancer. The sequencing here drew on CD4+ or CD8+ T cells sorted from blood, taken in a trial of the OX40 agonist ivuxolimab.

The CDR3 bases are TGTGCCAGCAGTTCCCACAGGGGGAATGGCTACACCTTC. This translates into CASSSHRGNGYTF. The V and J genes are TRBV27 and TRBJ1-2; 8 bases agree with TRBD1. The CDR3 is made up of 13 amino acids. J lost 6 bases, V lost 4 bases, and 4 bases had no gene match. From germline, CDR1 is MNHEY and CDR2 SMNVEV (reference sequence).